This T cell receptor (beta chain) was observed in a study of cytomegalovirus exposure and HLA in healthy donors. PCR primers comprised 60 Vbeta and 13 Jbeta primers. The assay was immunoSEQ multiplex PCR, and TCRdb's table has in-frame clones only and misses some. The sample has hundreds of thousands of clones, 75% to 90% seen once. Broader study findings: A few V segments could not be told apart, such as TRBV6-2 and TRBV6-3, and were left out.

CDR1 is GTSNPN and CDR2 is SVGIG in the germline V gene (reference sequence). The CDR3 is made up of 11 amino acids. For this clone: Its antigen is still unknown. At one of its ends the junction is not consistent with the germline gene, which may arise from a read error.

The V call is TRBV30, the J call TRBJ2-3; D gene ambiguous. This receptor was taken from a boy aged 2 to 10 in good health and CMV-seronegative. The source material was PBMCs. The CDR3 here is CAWSGTATQYF. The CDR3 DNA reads TGTGCCTGGAGTGGAACAGCTACGCAGTATTTT.